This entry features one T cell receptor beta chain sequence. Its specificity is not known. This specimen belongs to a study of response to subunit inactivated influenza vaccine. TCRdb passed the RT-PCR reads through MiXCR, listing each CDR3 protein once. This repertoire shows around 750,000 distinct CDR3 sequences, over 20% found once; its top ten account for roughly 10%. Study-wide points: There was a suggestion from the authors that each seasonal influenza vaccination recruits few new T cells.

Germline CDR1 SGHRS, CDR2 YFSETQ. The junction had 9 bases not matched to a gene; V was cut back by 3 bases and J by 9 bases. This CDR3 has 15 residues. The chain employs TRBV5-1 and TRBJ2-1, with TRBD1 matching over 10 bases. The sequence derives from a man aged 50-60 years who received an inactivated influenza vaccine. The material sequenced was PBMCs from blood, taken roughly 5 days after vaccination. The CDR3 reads CASSYGQGGLGEQFF. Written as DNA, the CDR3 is TGCGCCAGCAGCTACGGACAGGGGGGCTTAGGTGAGCAGTTCTTC.